The T cell receptor (beta chain) described here comes from a study of PD-1 blockade in classical Hodgkin lymphoma. Note on this clone: The antigen is undetermined.

With no exception, relapse followed autologous stem cell transplantation in all patients, and brentuximab vedotin exposure varied. The assay was immunoSEQ multiplex PCR, and TCRdb's table has in-frame clones only and misses some. The sample consists of about 90,000 clones, roughly nine tenths of them appearing once. Study observations and caveats: Exclusion removed patients who began nivolumab under 1 year after ASCT. CD4+ TCR diversity, unlike CD8+, rose significantly by C4D1. According to reports, newly diagnosed patients had lower baseline TCR diversity than healthy donors, and relapsed/refractory patients had lower baseline TCR diversity still.

The sequence was obtained from a human donor with classical Hodgkin lymphoma. Sequenced here: peripheral blood mononuclear cells (PBMCs), sampled before the second cycle of nivolumab.

The CDR3: CASRSGQGWGAYEQYF. The CDR3 DNA is TGTGCCAGCAGGTCGGGACAGGGATGGGGCGCCTACGAGCAGTACTTC. This chain joins TRBV6-4 and TRBJ2-7; TRBD1 agrees at 9 bases. The CDR3 covers 16 residues. Germline-derived CDR1 and CDR2 are MRHNA and SNTAGT. Germline trimming cut 6 bases from V and 2 bases from J; bases unmatched to any gene: 11.